One T cell receptor (beta chain) is described in this entry. Its antigen is unknown. This CDR3 has 16 amino acids. Germline trimming cut 3 bases from V and 6 bases from J; bases unmatched to any gene: 11. Germline CDR1 and CDR2: LGHNA and YNFKEQ. The record originates from a study of T cell repertoires in cytomegalovirus infection. Study-level information: Public TCR beta signature analysis indicated the presence of both CMV infection and matching HLA type. Study conclusions and caveats: There were HLA-C-restricted CMV-specific TCR beta clonotypes dominating the ex vivo response. Based on cumulative public TCR beta family frequency, carriers of CMV plus the relevant HLA were identified.

TCRdb independently ran MiXCR on the reads; one entry per CDR3 protein. This sample has about 260,000 distinct CDR3 sequences, with roughly an eighth found just once. This clonotype was obtained from a human donor in good health (CMV status not recorded). Some clones in this sample may be carry-over from other donors' samples. The specimen was PBMCs. The V gene is TRBV4-2, the J gene TRBJ2-1; 7 bases are shared with TRBD2. The DNA of the CDR3 is TGTGCCAGCAGCCAGACCACCGGGGCTAGCGGCAATGAGCAGTTCTTC. It specifies CASSQTTGASGNEQFF.